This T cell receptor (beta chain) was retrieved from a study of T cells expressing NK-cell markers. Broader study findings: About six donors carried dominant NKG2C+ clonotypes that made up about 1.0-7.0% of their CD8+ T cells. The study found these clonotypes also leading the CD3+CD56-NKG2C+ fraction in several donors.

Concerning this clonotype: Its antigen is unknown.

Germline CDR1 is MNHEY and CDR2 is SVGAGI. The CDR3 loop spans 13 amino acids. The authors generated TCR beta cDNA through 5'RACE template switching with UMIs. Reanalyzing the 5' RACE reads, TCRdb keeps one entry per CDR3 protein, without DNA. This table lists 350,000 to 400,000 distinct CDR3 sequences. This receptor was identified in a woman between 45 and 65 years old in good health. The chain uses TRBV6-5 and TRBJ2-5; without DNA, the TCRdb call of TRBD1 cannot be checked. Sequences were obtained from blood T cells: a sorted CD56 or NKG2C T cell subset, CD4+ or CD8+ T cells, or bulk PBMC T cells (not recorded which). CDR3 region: CASSGTGGGTQYF.